Each of the 27 T cell receptor beta chains below was sequenced from the same sample in a study of control samples from healthy donors and cancer patients. Profiled with immunoSEQ multiplex PCR; TCRdb holds only in-frame clones, not every one. The data show around 180,000 clones, 80% to 90% seen once. The specimen sequenced was blood. The receptor source for this set is a woman younger than 45 in good health.

The rearrangement joins TRBV5-6 to TRBJ1-1; D unresolved. This CDR3 region has 17 residues. Germline CDR1 and CDR2: SGHDT and YYEEEE. V lost 0 bases, J lost 0 bases, and 15 bases lay in between. The CDR3 DNA is TGTGCCAGCAGCTTGGTCCGGGGAGAGGGCATGAACACTGAAGCTTTCTTT. Its protein is CASSLVRGEGMNTEAFF. Complete variable domain (other parts from reference TRBV5-6 and TRBJ1-1): DAGVTQSPTHLIKTRGQQVTLRCSPKSGHDTVSWYQQALGQGPQFIFQYYEEEERQRGNFPDRFSGHQFPNYSSELNVNALLLGDSALYLCASSLVRGEGMNTEAFFGQGTRLTVV.

The rearrangement uses TRBV11-2 and TRBJ2-6; D uncertain. Germline CDR1 is SGHAT and CDR2 is FQNNGV. The CDR3 consists of 16 residues. V was cut by 3 bases and J by 4 bases, with 13 bases left in between. The CDR3 is CASSFIGEAGANVLTF. The CDR3 DNA is TGTGCCAGCAGCTTTATAGGCGAAGCAGGGGCCAACGTCCTGACTTTC.

In the case of this clone: A read error may produce the germline difference seen at one junction end. The V and J genes are TRBV28 and TRBJ1-1, with D hard to call. CDR3 size: 8 residues. Per the germline V gene, CDR1 is MDHEN and CDR2 is SYDVKM. CDR3 DNA sequence: TGTGCCAGCATTCTACCTCGGTTT. Its protein product is CASILPRF.

This chain uses TRBV9 with TRBJ2-2, with D unresolved. The CDR3 extends over 16 amino acids. CDR1 and CDR2 (germline): SGDLS, YYNGEE. V was shortened by 3 bases and J by 3 bases, with 15 bases between the two germline ends. The CDR3 sequence is CASSASSDWYTGELFF. CDR3 DNA: TGTGCCAGCAGCGCTTCGTCCGACTGGTACACCGGGGAGCTGTTTTTT.

With respect to this clone: The same CDR3 arises from other DNA sequences in this sample as well. The rearrangement links TRBV5-1 to TRBJ2-2; a weak D match, TRBD2 (5 bases). Trimming removed 0 bases from V and 1 base from J, with 7 bases in between. Looked up from germline, CDR1 is SGHRS and CDR2 is YFSETQ. CDR3 length: 15 amino acids. CDR3 region: CASSLARGNTGELFF. Written as DNA, the CDR3 is TGCGCCAGCAGCTTGGCTCGGGGGAACACCGGGGAGCTGTTTTTT.

V usage is TRBV27 and J usage is TRBJ1-5, with a weak D call TRBD1 (5 bases). Germline assignment: CDR1 MNHEY and CDR2 SMNVEV (reference sequence). Trimming cost V 8 bases and J 6 bases, with 11 bases left between them. The length of the CDR3 is 12 residues. DNA of the CDR3: TGTGCCAGCGGGGGGGGGACTCAGCCCCAGCATTTT. The encoded protein is CASGGGTQPQHF.

This clone was seen a single time. The chain links TRBV3-1 (or the pseudogene TRBV3-2) to TRBJ1-3, with 7 bases that match TRBD1. Germline trimming cut 1 base from V and 8 bases from J; bases unmatched to any gene: 5. This CDR3 is built from 14 residues. Germline loops: CDR1 LGHDT, CDR2 YNNKEL (reference sequence). CDR3 sequence: CASSQGQGRDTIYF. The CDR3 DNA is TGTGCCAGCAGCCAAGGACAGGGAAGAGACACCATATATTTT.

The chain is built from TRBV24-1 and TRBJ1-5; D possibly corresponds to TRBD1 (5 bases). The CDR3 runs 15 residues. Trimming took off 3 bases at V and 1 base at J, with 9 bases between the two ends. CDR1 KGHDR and CDR2 SFDVKD come from the germline V gene. The CDR3 coding sequence is TGTGCCACCAGTGATCCAGGGAGCAGCAATCAGCCCCAGCATTTT. It is translated as CATSDPGSSNQPQHF.

The CDR3 here is CASTTGGQDYGYTF. Here the CDR3 DNA reads TGTGCCAGCACCACCGGGGGTCAGGACTATGGCTACACCTTC. This chain connects TRBV28 to TRBJ1-2; TRBD1 might be the D (5 bases). Germline V gives CDR1 MDHEN, CDR2 SYDVKM. V lost 7 bases to trimming and J lost 3 bases, with 15 bases between them. CDR3 size: 14 residues.

The chain joins TRBV7-8 to TRBJ2-2; D remains ambiguous. The CDR3 contains 13 residues. Germline-derived CDR1 and CDR2 are SGHVS and FQNEAQ. Trimming pared 5 bases from V and 7 bases from J, leaving 11 bases between. The DNA of the CDR3 is TGTGCCAGCAGCCCTTATCCGAACGGGGAGCTGTTTTTT. Translation: CASSPYPNGELFF.

The J gene is TRBJ2-5, the V gene TRBV27; D is unresolved. Trimming took 3 bases from V and 0 from J, leaving 8 bases between them. Germline V gene data show CDR1 as MNHEY and CDR2 as SMNVEV (reference sequence). The CDR3 covers 14 residues. The chain's CDR3 is CASSFAGYQETQYF. The DNA for the CDR3 is TGTGCCAGCAGTTTTGCAGGATACCAAGAGACCCAGTACTTC.

This chain uses TRBV24-1 with TRBJ2-1; 9 bases are a match to TRBD1. V was pared by 0 bases and J by 7 bases, with 18 bases of the junction left unmatched. CDR3 length equals 20 residues. Germline V CDR1 and CDR2: KGHDR, SFDVKD. CDR3 DNA: TGTGCCACCAGTGATTTGATCCTAGGGCTTGACAGGGGGTATAGGAATGAGCAGTTCTTC. Encoded protein: CATSDLILGLDRGYRNEQFF.

J is TRBJ2-2 and V is TRBV11-1, with 7 bases identical to TRBD1. Germline V gene sequence: CDR1 SGHAT, CDR2 FQDESV (reference sequence). CDR3 length: 16 residues. The trim removed 2 bases at V and 7 bases at J, leaving 10 bases unmatched. This CDR3 is CASSLRSGTELGELFF. The CDR3 DNA reads TGTGCCAGCAGCTTAAGGTCAGGGACAGAACTCGGGGAGCTGTTTTTT. Supplemented by reference TRBV11-1 and TRBJ2-2, the full variable domain reads EAEVAQSPRYKITEKSQAVAFWCDPISGHATLYWYRQILGQGPELLVQFQDESVVDDSQLPKDRFSAERLKGVDSTLKIQPAELGDSAMYLCASSLRSGTELGELFFGEGSRLTVL.

This chain links TRBV19 with TRBJ2-1; TRBD1 matches 11 bases. CDR1 and CDR2 from the germline V gene are LNHDA and SQIVND (reference sequence). After removal of 4 bases from V and 6 bases from J, the junction contained 5 bases not matched to a gene. This CDR3 has 15 amino acids. The CDR3 coding sequence is TGTGCCAGTAGTAAGGTCGGGACAGGGGGCAATGAGCAGTTCTTC. As protein: CASSKVGTGGNEQFF.

This sequence joins TRBV11-1 and TRBJ1-1; tentatively, D is TRBD1 (5 bases). Trimming removed 5 bases at V and 1 base at J, with 14 bases between. The length of the CDR3 is 15 residues. The V gene's germline CDR1 is SGHAT and CDR2 FQDESV (reference sequence). The CDR3 loop is CASSPRAGGNTEAFF. CDR3 sequence (DNA): TGTGCCAGCAGCCCAAGAGCGGGGGGGAACACTGAAGCTTTCTTT.

The rearrangement links TRBV19 to TRBJ1-5; D ambiguous. Germline CDR1 and CDR2: LNHDA and SQIVND (reference sequence). The CDR3 runs 14 residues. The V and J ends lost 6 bases and 4 bases respectively, with 13 bases between them. The CDR3 DNA is TGTGCCAGTAGAGGCGTAATAGGGAATCAGCCCCAGCATTTT. Translation: CASRGVIGNQPQHF.

The V and J genes are TRBV2 and TRBJ1-3; no firm D call. V lost 8 bases, J lost 0 bases, and 17 bases lay in between. There are 16 residues in the CDR3. Per germline, CDR1 SNHLY and CDR2 FYNNEI. The chain's CDR3 is CASRQPGLNSGNTIYF. The CDR3 DNA reads as TGTGCCAGCCGCCAACCCGGGCTCAACTCTGGAAACACCATATATTTT.

This chain uses TRBV10-3 with TRBJ1-2; TRBD1 matches 10 bases. After removal of 6 bases from V and 6 bases from J, the junction contained 10 bases not matched to a gene. Per germline, CDR1 ENHRY and CDR2 SYGVKD. The CDR3 consists of 15 residues. This CDR3 reads CAIREGSGTGDGYTF. CDR3 coding DNA: TGTGCCATCAGAGAGGGGTCCGGGACAGGGGATGGCTACACCTTC.

The rearrangement uses TRBV3-1 (or the pseudogene TRBV3-2) and TRBJ1-5; D gene unclear. Germline V gene data show CDR1 as LGHDT and CDR2 as YNNKEL (reference sequence). The CDR3 covers 12 residues. V was cut by 4 bases and J by 5 bases, with 6 bases left in between. The CDR3 spells CASSRRDQPQHF. Here the CDR3 DNA reads TGTGCCAGCAGCCGAAGGGATCAGCCCCAGCATTTT.

The V and J genes are TRBV6-6 and TRBJ2-6, with D unclear. Germline assignment: CDR1 MNHNY and CDR2 SVGAGI (reference sequence). The CDR3 is 14 residues long. The V and J ends lost 6 bases and 0 bases respectively, with 6 bases between them. The CDR3 DNA follows: TGTGCCAGCAGAGAGAGCTCTGGGGCCAACGTCCTGACTTTC. This sequence encodes CASRESSGANVLTF.

The chain uses TRBV7-8 and TRBJ1-4; no reliable D call. Trimming pared 2 bases from V and 0 bases from J, leaving 4 bases between. Per germline, CDR1 SGHVS and CDR2 FQNEAQ. This CDR3 is built from 14 residues. The chain's CDR3 is CASSLLATNEKLFF. DNA of the CDR3: TGTGCCAGCAGCTTATTGGCAACTAATGAAAAACTGTTTTTT.

The chain recombines TRBV28 with TRBJ2-3, with D possibly TRBD2 on 6 matching bases. CDR3 length: 14 amino acids. Between the trimmed V and J ends, which lost 7 bases and 0 bases, there was a span of 11 bases. CDR1 is MDHEN, CDR2 SYDVKM, per germline. The CDR3: CASKVAGSTDTQYF. The CDR3 nucleotides read TGTGCCAGCAAGGTCGCGGGGAGCACAGATACGCAGTATTTT.

V is TRBV7-2 and J is TRBJ2-3; 13 bases are shared with TRBD2. V dropped 2 bases and J dropped 6; count of bases not matched to a gene: 8. Germline lookup yields CDR1 SGHTA and CDR2 FQGNSA. The CDR3 is 17 residues long. This CDR3 is CASSLKLAGGPWDTQYF. CDR3 in DNA: TGTGCCAGCAGCTTAAAACTAGCGGGGGGGCCGTGGGATACGCAGTATTTT.

This clone was recorded once. The chain couples TRBV6-5 to TRBJ1-4; no definite D call. CDR1 is MNHEY, CDR2 SVGAGI, per germline. The V end lost 7 bases, the J end lost 5 bases, and 8 bases lay between the germline ends. The CDR3 length is 12 residues. The CDR3 region has the DNA TGTGCCAGCATGTGGGAGAATGAAAAACTGTTTTTT. Its protein is CASMWENEKLFF.

The genes are TRBV5-4 and TRBJ1-2, with 7 positions matching TRBD1. With 4 bases clipped from V and 5 bases from J, the junction kept 5 bases outside the gene matches. The CDR3 loop spans 13 amino acids. Germline lookup yields CDR1 SGHNT and CDR2 YYREEE (reference sequence). This chain's CDR3 is CASSGTAQYGYTF. The CDR3 nucleotides are TGTGCCAGCAGCGGGACAGCCCAGTATGGCTACACCTTC.

The chain has TRBV2 and TRBJ2-7; D is unclear. From germline, CDR1 is SNHLY and CDR2 FYNNEI. The V end was cut by 2 bases, the J end by 6 bases, with 11 bases between. The length of the CDR3 is 13 residues. This CDR3 reads CASSESSWSEQYF. The CDR3 DNA reads as TGTGCCAGCAGTGAATCTAGTTGGAGCGAGCAGTACTTC.

The gene calls are TRBV29-1 and TRBJ1-1, with 8 bases matching TRBD1. The germline V gene encodes CDR1 SQVTM and CDR2 ANQGSEA. The CDR3 contains 11 residues. The J segment lost 4 bases and the V segment lost 5 bases, leaving 0 bases of the junction unmatched. The CDR3 region is CSVTGGTEAFF. In DNA, the CDR3 is TGCAGCGTTACAGGGGGCACTGAAGCTTTCTTT.